The next 21 T cell receptor beta chains were all read from a single sample in a study of T-cell reconstitution after alpha-beta-depleted transplantation in children. Preparation of the TCRbeta library involved a method that used unique molecular identifiers. TCRdb re-called the PCR reads with MiXCR, one entry per CDR3 protein. The sample has fewer than 400,000 distinct CDR3 sequences; 20% are singletons. The sample here was PBMCs from the stem cell graft donor, taken from the stem cell graft. Every receptor here comes from a human donor who donated a stem cell graft to a child with acute myeloid leukemia.

The V call is TRBV27, the J call TRBJ2-2; the match to TRBD1 covers 7 bases. CDR3 length: 16 amino acids. From germline, CDR1 is MNHEY and CDR2 SMNVEV (reference sequence). V shed 2 bases and J 7 bases; nucleotides not matched to a gene: 10. The CDR3 sequence is CASSLKPDRRYGELFF. The CDR3 DNA follows: TGTGCCAGCAGTTTAAAGCCGGACAGGCGGTACGGGGAGCTGTTTTTT.

This clonotype was recorded at least ten times. The J gene is TRBJ2-1, the V gene TRBV12-3 or TRBV12-4; TRBD2 is a possible D gene (6 bases). Trimming removed 4 bases at V and 7 bases at J, with 11 bases between. The CDR3 loop spans 13 amino acids. CDR3 nucleotide sequence: TGTGCCAGCAGTTCCCTCGGGACTAATGAGCAGTTCTTC. Its translation: CASSSLGTNEQFF.

This clonotype has ten or more counts. The gene calls are TRBV29-1 and TRBJ2-7; 9 bases are shared with TRBD2. The CDR3 has 15 amino acids. Trimming took 2 bases from V and 3 from J; bases not matched to a gene: 8. Germline V gives CDR1 SQVTM, CDR2 ANQGSEA. DNA for the CDR3: TGCAGCGTTGAACTAGCGGGGAGTTCACACTACGAGCAGTACTTC. Its protein is CSVELAGSSHYEQYF.

This clonotype occurred many times. The V call is TRBV29-1, the J call TRBJ1-1; unclear D gene. V shed 4 bases and J shed 7 bases, with 10 bases lying between them. This CDR3 region has 11 residues. The germline V gene has CDR1 SQVTM and CDR2 ANQGSEA. Here the CDR3 reads CSVVEGYEAFF. The CDR3 DNA is TGCAGCGTTGTGGAGGGCTATGAAGCTTTCTTT.

This clonotype was counted between two and nine times. This chain links TRBV29-1 with TRBJ2-1; weak D call: TRBD1 (5 bases). Per the germline V gene, CDR1 is SQVTM and CDR2 is ANQGSEA. CDR3 length: 14 amino acids. V lost 1 base and J lost 4, with 11 bases in between. This chain's CDR3 is CSVEGTDNYNEQFF. The CDR3 DNA reads as TGCAGCGTTGAAGGAACGGACAATTACAATGAGCAGTTCTTC.

In DNA, the CDR3 is TGTGCCAGCAGCTCCAGGACTAGCGGGATGGGGGATACGCAGTATTTT. As protein: CASSSRTSGMGDTQYF. The rearrangement joins TRBV7-2 to TRBJ2-3; TRBD2 aligns across 12 bases. The ends lost 4 bases at V and 6 bases at J; junction bases unmatched: 8. This CDR3 spans 16 amino acids. The germline gives CDR1 SGHTA, CDR2 FQGNSA.

This clonotype has a handful of counts. The chain couples TRBV4-1 to TRBJ1-1, with D tentatively TRBD1 (5 bases). CDR3 size: 13 residues. V dropped 1 base and J dropped 11 bases, with 14 bases sitting between them. CDR1 and CDR2 from the germline V gene are MGHRA and YSYEKL. The CDR3 bases are TGCGCCAGCAGCCAAGTCGTAGGGGCAGGGGCTTTCTTT. Translation: CASSQVVGAGAFF.

The table lists this clonotype with a few counts. The chain couples TRBV20-1 to TRBJ2-5; D remains unclear. The CDR3 length is 11 residues. Germline V gene sequence: CDR1 DFQATT, CDR2 SNEGSKA (reference sequence). Deletions cut 5 bases from V and 3 bases from J, with 7 bases between. The CDR3 protein is CSAVPEETQYF. The CDR3 DNA is TGCAGTGCTGTCCCCGAAGAGACCCAGTACTTC.

This clonotype was detected a few times. The chain joins TRBV12-3 or TRBV12-4 to TRBJ1-1, with a possible D match to TRBD1 (5 bases). This CDR3 contains 12 residues. Trimming took 5 bases from V and 8 from J, leaving 12 bases between them. CDR3 protein: CASSPTGKEAFF. In DNA, the CDR3 is TGTGCCAGCAGTCCCACAGGCAAAGAAGCTTTCTTT.

This clonotype was recorded many times. The chain combines TRBV20-1 with TRBJ1-2; no definite D call. Germline lookup yields CDR1 DFQATT and CDR2 SNEGSKA (reference sequence). Trimming stripped 2 bases from V and 4 bases from J, with 8 bases between. The CDR3 contains 12 residues. This chain's CDR3 is CSARNEGYGYTF. For the CDR3, the DNA is TGCAGTGCTAGAAATGAGGGCTATGGCTACACCTTC.

This clonotype was observed at least ten times. The rearrangement links TRBV29-1 to TRBJ2-7; TRBD1 matches 8 bases. After removal of 7 bases from V and 6 bases from J, the junction contained 5 bases not matched to a gene. This CDR3 is built from 11 residues. The germline V gene encodes CDR1 SQVTM and CDR2 ANQGSEA. CDR3 region: CSGLTGGEQYF. In DNA form, the CDR3 reads TGCAGCGGACTCACAGGGGGCGAGCAGTACTTC.

The chain links TRBV11-2 to TRBJ2-1, with TRBD2 matching 7 bases. From germline, CDR1 is SGHAT and CDR2 FQNNGV. The CDR3 is made up of 19 amino acids. The trim removed 0 bases at V and 4 bases at J, leaving 15 bases unmatched. DNA of the CDR3: TGTGCCAGCAGCTTAGAGGCCCCTGGTGGGGGAGGGCCGTACAATGAGCAGTTCTTC. Translated: CASSLEAPGGGGPYNEQFF. Drawing the rest from reference TRBV11-2 and TRBJ2-1, the complete variable domain is EAGVAQSPRYKIIEKRQSVAFWCNPISGHATLYWYQQILGQGPKLLIQFQNNGVVDDSQLPKDRFSAERLKGVDSTLKIQPAKLEDSAVYLCASSLEAPGGGGPYNEQFFGPGTRLTVL.

This clonotype was observed many times. In DNA, the CDR3 is TGTGCCAGCAGTTACGAGACCGGGAGCGAGCAGTACTTC. It yields the protein CASSYETGSEQYF. The chain employs TRBV6-2 or TRBV6-3 and TRBJ2-7, with D tentatively TRBD2 (6 bases). V shed 2 bases and J shed 6 bases, with 11 bases lying between them. Germline V gene sequence: CDR1 MNHEY, CDR2 SVGEGT. The CDR3 has 13 residues.

The chain combines TRBV28 with TRBJ2-6; TRBD1 matches at 7 bases. CDR3 length: 14 residues. V lost 6 bases and J lost 6; bases outside the gene matches: 5. The germline V gene encodes CDR1 MDHEN and CDR2 SYDVKM. In nucleotides, the CDR3 is TGTGCCAGCAGGTACAGGGGAACGGCCAACGTCCTGACTTTC. Its translation: CASRYRGTANVLTF. The whole variable domain, remainder taken from reference TRBV28 and TRBJ2-6, is DVKVTQSSRYLVKRTGEKVFLECVQDMDHENMFWYRQDPGLGLRLIYFSYDVKMKEKGDIPEGYSVSREKKERFSLILESASTNQTSMYLCASRYRGTANVLTFGAGSRLTVL.

In its sample, this clonotype was seen many times. The rearrangement uses TRBV20-1 and TRBJ2-1; 7 bases map to TRBD2. This CDR3 is built from 14 residues. V trimming: 0 bases; J trimming: 4 bases; junction bases outside the gene matches: 3. In germline, CDR1 is DFQATT, CDR2 SNEGSKA (reference sequence). The CDR3 coding sequence is TGCAGTGCTAGAGAAAGCGGGGCATACAATGAGCAGTTCTTC. Translated: CSARESGAYNEQFF.

The table lists this clonotype with a few counts. The chain uses TRBV6-5 and TRBJ2-3; no clear D gene. The germline gives CDR1 MNHEY, CDR2 SVGAGI. The CDR3 runs to 15 residues. With 0 bases removed from V and 4 bases from J, the gap between germline ends came to 11 bases. The CDR3 reads CASSYSSSGADTQYF. In DNA, the CDR3 is TGTGCCAGCAGTTACTCTAGTAGTGGGGCAGATACGCAGTATTTT.

The chain employs TRBV5-1 and TRBJ2-1; no firm D call. Trimming removed 2 bases from V and 8 bases from J, with 8 bases in between. Germline V gene lookup returns CDR1 SGHRS and CDR2 YFSETQ. This CDR3 contains 12 residues. In DNA, the CDR3 is TGCGCCAGCAGCTTCTTTGGAGATGAGCAGTTCTTC. Translation: CASSFFGDEQFF.

The chain is built from TRBV9 and TRBJ2-1; the D gene is possibly TRBD1 (7 bases). The V end was cut by 4 bases, the J end by 4 bases, with 12 bases between. In germline, CDR1 is SGDLS, CDR2 YYNGEE. The CDR3 spans 14 residues. The CDR3 sequence is CASSTPGGYNEQFF. DNA of the CDR3: TGTGCCAGCAGCACCCCAGGGGGGTACAATGAGCAGTTCTTC.

V usage is TRBV24-1 and J usage is TRBJ2-6; D is perhaps TRBD2 (6 bases). Trimming removed 6 bases at V and 2 bases at J, with 10 bases between. The CDR3 loop spans 15 amino acids. CDR1 KGHDR and CDR2 SFDVKD come from the germline V gene. The CDR3 reads CATSWGGAGANVLTF. As DNA, the CDR3 is TGTGCCACCAGTTGGGGCGGGGCTGGGGCCAACGTCCTGACTTTC.

With regard to this clonotype: The junction departs from germline at one end; a sequencing error may be responsible. The rearrangement links TRBV12-3 or TRBV12-4 to TRBJ2-3; TRBD2 agrees at 10 bases. The CDR3 is 17 residues long. The CDR3 region has the DNA TGTGCCAGCTGTTTGGGACTAGCGACCGGGATCACAGATACGCAGTATTTT. Protein product: CASCLGLATGITDTQYF.

CDR3 protein: CASSIAGRRNEQYF. CDR3 sequence (DNA): TGCGCCAGCAGCATAGCGGGGAGACGGAACGAGCAGTACTTC. The V gene is TRBV5-1, the J gene TRBJ2-7; 8 positions agree with TRBD2. The junction had 8 bases not matched to a gene; V was cut back by 4 bases and J by 5 bases. From germline, CDR1 is SGHRS and CDR2 YFSETQ. This CDR3 comprises 14 residues.